This T cell receptor (beta chain) was documented in a study of T cell responses to AZD1222 COVID-19 vaccine. Findings and limits, study-wide: Repertoire collection took place solely once the T cell response had peaked. When two AZD1222 doses had been given, Spike-specific TCR breadth and depth rose. The study reported that nearly half of spike-specific TCRs target unmutated variant regions. Donors skewed white British and female; clonal diversity was possibly underestimated.

Comment on this clone: Its antigen remains unidentified.

Sequenced by immunoSEQ multiplex PCR; TCRdb stores in-frame clones only, minus some. The profile shows about 150,000 clones, 86% of them singletons. Per germline, CDR1 SNHLY and CDR2 FYNNEI. The CDR3 consists of 12 residues. V shed 5 bases and J shed 5 bases, with 9 bases lying between them. This sample comprised peripheral blood, obtained on day 0 of MenACWY control vaccination. The TCR originated in an adult in good health. V and J are TRBV2 and TRBJ1-1; perhaps TRBD1 as D (5 bases). The DNA for the CDR3 is TGTGCCAGCAGTTATACAGGAACTGAAGCTTTCTTT. This encodes CASSYTGTEAFF.